These 13 T cell receptor beta chains were all obtained from the same sample, sequenced in a study of T cells in Graves' hyperthyroidism and ophthalmopathy. What was amplified from RNA transcripts were TCR beta CDR3 regions. TCR CDR3 underwent first-round RT-PCR with the HTBI primer set. TCRdb passed the multiplex PCR reads through MiXCR, listing each CDR3 protein once. The sample lists some 150,000 distinct CDR3 sequences; approximately 20% were seen once. Material for sequencing was blood. These receptor sequences come from a woman in her 50s with Graves' hyperthyroidism that later progressed to Graves' ophthalmopathy.

This clonotype was detected many times. V gene TRBV5-1 combines with J gene TRBJ2-5; D is possibly TRBD2 (5 bases). This CDR3 is built from 14 residues. Trimming took off 4 bases at V and 5 bases at J, with 15 bases between the two ends. Germline assignment: CDR1 SGHRS and CDR2 YFSETQ. In DNA form, the CDR3 reads TGCGCCAGCAGCCTCCGCGGGCGAGAGGAGACCCAGTACTTC. This gives the protein CASSLRGREETQYF.

The rearrangement joins TRBV18 to TRBJ2-7; 11 bases align to TRBD1. The junction had 8 bases not matched to a gene; V was cut back by 3 bases and J by 7 bases. The CDR3 is 15 residues long. Germline V gives CDR1 KGHSH, CDR2 LQKENI. The CDR3 loop is CASSPGQGVLGEQYF. In nucleotides, the CDR3 is TGTGCCAGCTCACCGGGACAGGGGGTGTTGGGGGAGCAGTACTTC.

The chain is built from TRBV12-5 and TRBJ2-1; TRBD2 is a possible D gene (5 bases). V was clipped by 0 bases and J by 9 bases, with 9 bases between them. The CDR3 totals 13 residues. Germline-derived CDR1 and CDR2 are LGHNT and FRNRAP. The CDR3 DNA reads as TGTGCTAGTGGTTTGGTGGGAGCCTTTGAGCAGTTCTTC. Its translation: CASGLVGAFEQFF.

This clonotype was picked up many times. This sequence joins TRBV2 and TRBJ2-1, with no clear D. Germline CDR1 reads SNHLY; CDR2 reads FYNNEI. The CDR3 runs to 14 residues. Trimming took off 1 base at V and 5 bases at J, with 9 bases between the two ends. As DNA, the CDR3 is TGTGCCAGCAGTGAAGTTGACGCTAACAATGAGCAGTTCTTC. Translating gives CASSEVDANNEQFF.

The V call is TRBV20-1, the J call TRBJ2-5; 12 positions match TRBD2. The ends lost 3 bases at V and 4 bases at J; junction bases unmatched: 3. The V gene's germline CDR1 is DFQATT and CDR2 SNEGSKA (reference sequence). The CDR3 contains 14 residues. The CDR3 DNA follows: TGCAGTGCTAGCGGACTAGCGGGAACAGAGACCCAGTACTTC. It translates to CSASGLAGTETQYF.

This clonotype has ten or more counts. The CDR3 DNA reads as TGTGCCAGCAGTGAACTATCTCGCGGGACAGTCAATGGCTACACCTTC. It encodes CASSELSRGTVNGYTF. V is TRBV2 and J is TRBJ1-2; 7 bases line up with TRBD1. The germline V gene has CDR1 SNHLY and CDR2 FYNNEI. The CDR3 sequence is 16 residues long. J lost 6 bases, V lost 2 bases, and 12 bases had no gene match.

This clonotype was seen repeatedly, ten times or more. The chain couples TRBV28 to TRBJ2-2, with 11 bases aligning to TRBD2. There are 16 residues in the CDR3. The V segment lost 6 bases and the J segment 6 bases; nucleotides outside the gene matches: 9. Germline CDR1 reads MDHEN; CDR2 reads SYDVKM. In DNA form, the CDR3 reads TGTGCCAGCAGACGCCCCGGACTAGCGGGTTCCGGGGAGCTGTTTTTT. Protein: CASRRPGLAGSGELFF.

This clonotype was observed many times. The chain is built from TRBV30 and TRBJ2-5, with D tentatively TRBD2 (6 bases). The CDR3 length is 11 residues. Germline V CDR1 and CDR2: GTSNPN, SVGIG (reference sequence). The ends were cut back, 5 bases at V and 4 bases at J, with 8 bases in the middle. CDR3 protein: CAWGGGETQYF. CDR3 nucleotide sequence: TGTGCCTGGGGGGGAGGAGAGACCCAGTACTTC.

This clonotype was counted many times. The rearrangement joins TRBV28 to TRBJ1-5; D ambiguous. The CDR3 is 14 residues long. V lost 2 bases and J 0 bases, leaving 5 bases between the germline ends. Germline V CDR1 and CDR2: MDHEN, SYDVKM. The chain's CDR3 is CASSLASSNQPQHF. The CDR3 bases are TGTGCCAGCAGTTTAGCCAGTAGCAATCAGCCCCAGCATTTT.

This clonotype was counted at least ten times. The chain joins TRBV11-2 to TRBJ2-1; no firm D call. Germline CDR1 is SGHAT and CDR2 is FQNNGV. V was cut by 5 bases and J by 5 bases, with 16 bases left in between. The CDR3 spans 15 residues. Written as DNA, the CDR3 is TGTGCCAGCAGCGTCTCCTGGGTAGGGAACAATGAGCAGTTCTTC. Translated: CASSVSWVGNNEQFF.

This clonotype has a count of ten or more. The chain couples TRBV18 to TRBJ2-5, with TRBD1 identical over 9 bases. Losses at the gene ends were 2 bases for V and 5 bases for J; bases not matched to a gene: 0. The CDR3 consists of 13 residues. Germline assignment: CDR1 KGHSH and CDR2 LQKENI. CDR3 coding DNA: TGTGCCAGCTCACCAGGACAGGGGGAGACCCAGTACTTC. This translates into CASSPGQGETQYF. Filled out from reference TRBV18 and TRBJ2-5, the complete variable domain reads NAGVMQNPRHLVRRRGQEARLRCSPMKGHSHVYWYRQLPEEGLKFMVYLQKENIIDESGMPKERFSAEFPKEGPSILRIQQVVRGDSAAYFCASSPGQGETQYFGPGTRLLVL.

This clonotype was seen more than once but under ten times. CDR3 in DNA: TGTGCCAGCACCGGGTTGGATTCCTACGAGCAGTACTTC. Amino acids: CASTGLDSYEQYF. V gene TRBV6-1 combines with J gene TRBJ2-7; no reliable D call. CDR1 and CDR2 from the germline V gene are MNHNS and SASEGT. Trimming left V 7 bases short and J 1 base short, with 11 bases between. The CDR3 contains 13 residues.

This sequence joins TRBV10-2 and TRBJ1-1; no clear D. The CDR3 sequence is 14 residues long. Germline lookup yields CDR1 WSHSY and CDR2 SAAADI. V shed 1 base and J shed 2 bases, with 8 bases lying between them. In DNA, the CDR3 is TGCGCCAGCAGTGAGTGGCTGGTCAACACTGAAGCTTTCTTT. Translation: CASSEWLVNTEAFF.